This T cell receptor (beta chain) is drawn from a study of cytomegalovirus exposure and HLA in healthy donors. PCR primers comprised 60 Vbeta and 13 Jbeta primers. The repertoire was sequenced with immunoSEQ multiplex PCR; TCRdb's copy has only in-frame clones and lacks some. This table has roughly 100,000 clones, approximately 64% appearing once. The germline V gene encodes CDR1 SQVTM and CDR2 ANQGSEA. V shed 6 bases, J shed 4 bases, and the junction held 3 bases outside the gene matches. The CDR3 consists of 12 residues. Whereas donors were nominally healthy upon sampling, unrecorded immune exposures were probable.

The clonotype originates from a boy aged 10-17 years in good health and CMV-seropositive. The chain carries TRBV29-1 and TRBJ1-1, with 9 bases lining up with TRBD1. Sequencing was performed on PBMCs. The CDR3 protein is CSVEDRGTEAFF. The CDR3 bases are TGCAGCGTCGAGGACAGGGGCACTGAAGCTTTCTTT.